The 9 T cell receptor beta chains presented below share a single source sample, sequenced in a study of blood T cells in healthy people across ages. A second PCR, run for roughly 7 to 12 cycles, used a sample-barcoded 5' primer plus a J-beta primer mix. In TCRdb, the 5' RACE reads were re-called with MiXCR into one record per CDR3 protein. The table has roughly 650,000 distinct CDR3 sequences, around 32% seen once; the top ten hold roughly 15%. What was sequenced was blood. Receptor source: a woman aged 80 or older in good health.

A word on this clonotype: A read error may account for a junction end that differs from germline. The rearrangement joins TRBV20-1 to TRBJ1-2; D not certain. From germline, CDR1 is DFQATT and CDR2 SNEGSKA (reference sequence). This CDR3 is built from 15 residues. CDR3 loop: CSARDSSLRSYDYTF. The CDR3 DNA follows: TGCAGTGCTAGAGATAGTAGCCTGAGATCCTATGACTACACCTTC.

This clonotype occurred many times. The chain couples TRBV14 to TRBJ2-1, with D unclear. Germline CDR1 SGHDN, CDR2 FVKESK. CDR3 length equals 12 residues. The V gene lost 8 bases and the J gene lost 8 bases, with 13 bases spanning the gap. CDR3 in amino acids: CASGPQWYEQFF. The CDR3 bases are TGTGCCAGCGGACCGCAGTGGTATGAGCAGTTCTTC.

This clonotype was found many times. CDR3 amino acids: CASSFWGDTAKNIQYF. The CDR3 bases are TGTGCCAGCAGCTTTTGGGGGGATACGGCCAAAAACATTCAGTACTTC. The chain recombines TRBV7-9 with TRBJ2-4; D may be TRBD2 (6 bases). The CDR3 is made up of 16 amino acids. Trimming shortened V by 3 bases and J by 1 base, and 13 bases separated the two germline ends. Germline CDR1 and CDR2: SEHNR and FQNEAQ (reference sequence).

This clonotype appeared many times. The V gene is TRBV7-9, the J gene TRBJ2-1; D may match TRBD1 or TRBD2 (5 bases each). The V end lost 8 bases, the J end lost 9 bases, and 17 bases lay between the germline ends. Germline V gene sequence: CDR1 SEHNR, CDR2 FQNEAQ (reference sequence). This CDR3 has 13 residues. The CDR3 nucleotides are TGTGCCAGCGAGGGCCCGGGGCAGGGTGAGCAGTTCTTC. The encoded protein is CASEGPGQGEQFF.

This clonotype was observed at least ten times. The CDR3 DNA follows: TGTGCCAGCAGCGTAGCTCGATTTGGGACTAGCGGGGCTGGGGCCAACGTCCTGACTTTC. Translation: CASSVARFGTSGAGANVLTF. The rearrangement links TRBV9 to TRBJ2-6; 13 positions match TRBD2. J gave up 2 bases and V 0 bases, and 8 bases lay outside the gene matches. The CDR3 loop spans 20 amino acids. Germline V CDR1 and CDR2: SGDLS, YYNGEE.

On this clonotype itself: The junction does not match germline at one end; this may be a read error. The chain employs TRBV29-1 and TRBJ1-2; the D is unclear. The CDR3 runs 11 residues. Germline values: CDR1 SQVTM, CDR2 ANQGSEA. The CDR3 DNA reads TGCGGCGTTGAGCGCGGTCTCGGCTACACCTTC. Its translation: CGVERGLGYTF. Drawing the rest from reference TRBV29-1 and TRBJ1-2, the complete variable domain is SAVISQKPSRDICQRGTSLTIQCQVDSQVTMMFWYRQQPGQSLTLIATANQGSEATYESGFVIDKFPISRPNLTFSTLTVSNMSPEDSSIYLCGVERGLGYTFGSGTRLTVV.

There are a few counts of this clonotype. A read error may explain this, as a much larger clone is one base away. V and J are TRBV7-2 and TRBJ2-5; maybe TRBD2 (5 bases). This CDR3 spans 14 amino acids. Germline-derived CDR1 and CDR2 are SGHTA and FQGNSA. V was trimmed by 5 bases and J by 11 bases, leaving 21 bases between them. This CDR3 is CASSGVGVLNEQYF. The CDR3 bases are TGTGCCAGCAGCGGTGTGGGAGTTCTAAATGAGCAGTACTTC.

This clonotype was seen many times. The chain couples TRBV7-9 to TRBJ1-2; tentative D call: TRBD1 (6 bases). Between the trimmed V and J ends, which lost 5 bases and 6 bases, there was a span of 13 bases. In germline, CDR1 is SEHNR, CDR2 FQNEAQ (reference sequence). The CDR3 totals 13 residues. CDR3 region: CASSPQGHNGYTF. The CDR3 DNA reads as TGTGCCAGCAGCCCCCAGGGGCACAATGGCTACACCTTC.

At least ten counts were recorded for this clonotype. The rearrangement joins TRBV20-1 to TRBJ2-5, with TRBD2 matching over 10 bases. CDR1 is DFQATT, CDR2 SNEGSKA, per germline (reference sequence). There are 15 residues in the CDR3. The V gene end was trimmed by 1 base and the J gene end by 0 bases; junction bases not matched to a gene: 2. CDR3 loop: CSARGLAGYQETQYF. The CDR3 region has the DNA TGCAGTGCTAGAGGACTAGCGGGTTACCAAGAGACCCAGTACTTC.